The source of this T cell receptor beta chain is a study of shared clonotypes between healthy human individuals. The method was immunoSEQ multiplex PCR; TCRdb's version includes in-frame clones alone and lacks a portion of them. The sample shows approximately 2.5 million clones, over 85% of them seen only once. A single count supports this clone. This TCR was recovered from a man between 18 and 29 years old in good health. Some clones in this sample may be carry-over from other donors' samples. The sequenced sample was naive CD4+ T cells from PBMCs. The subset was: CD45RA+ positively selected.

This CDR3 is CASSPPRQGEYEQFF. In DNA form, the CDR3 reads TGTGCCAGCTCACCACCACGACAGGGGGAATATGAGCAGTTCTTC. The chain combines TRBV18 with TRBJ2-1, with 9 positions matching TRBD1. J lost 8 bases, V lost 0 bases, and 5 bases had no gene match. The CDR3 covers 15 residues. Germline assignment: CDR1 KGHSH and CDR2 LQKENI.